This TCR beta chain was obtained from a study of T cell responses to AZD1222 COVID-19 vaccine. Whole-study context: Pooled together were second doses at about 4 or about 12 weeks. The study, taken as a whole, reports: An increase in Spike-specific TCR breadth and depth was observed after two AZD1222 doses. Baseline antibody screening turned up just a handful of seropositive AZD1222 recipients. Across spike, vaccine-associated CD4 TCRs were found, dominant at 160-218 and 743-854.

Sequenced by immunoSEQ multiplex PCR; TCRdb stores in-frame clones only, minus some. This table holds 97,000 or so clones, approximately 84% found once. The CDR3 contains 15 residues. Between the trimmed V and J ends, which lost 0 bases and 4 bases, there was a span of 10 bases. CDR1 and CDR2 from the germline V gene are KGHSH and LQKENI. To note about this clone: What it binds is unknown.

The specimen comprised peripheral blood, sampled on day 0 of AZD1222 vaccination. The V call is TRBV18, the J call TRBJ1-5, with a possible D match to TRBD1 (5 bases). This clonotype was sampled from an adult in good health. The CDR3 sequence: CASSPPTAANQPQHF. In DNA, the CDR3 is TGTGCCAGCTCACCACCGACAGCTGCTAATCAGCCCCAGCATTTT.